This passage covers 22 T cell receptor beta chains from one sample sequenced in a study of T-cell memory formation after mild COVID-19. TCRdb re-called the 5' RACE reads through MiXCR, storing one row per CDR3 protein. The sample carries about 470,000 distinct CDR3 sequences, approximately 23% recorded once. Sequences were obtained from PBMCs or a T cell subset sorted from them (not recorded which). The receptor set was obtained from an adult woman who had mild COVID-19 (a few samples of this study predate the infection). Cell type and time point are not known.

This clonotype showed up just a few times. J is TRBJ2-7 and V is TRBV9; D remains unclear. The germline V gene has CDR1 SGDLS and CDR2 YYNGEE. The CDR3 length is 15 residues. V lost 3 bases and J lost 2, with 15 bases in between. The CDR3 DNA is TGTGCCAGCAGCGCCGGGTCAGGCCTGCCCTACGAGCAGTACTTC. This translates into CASSAGSGLPYEQYF.

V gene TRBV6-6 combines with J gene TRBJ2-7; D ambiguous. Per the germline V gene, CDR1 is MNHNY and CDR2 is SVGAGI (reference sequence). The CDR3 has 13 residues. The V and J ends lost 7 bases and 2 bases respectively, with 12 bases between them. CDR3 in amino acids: CASTEQGTYEQYF. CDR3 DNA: TGTGCCAGCACGGAGCAAGGGACCTACGAGCAGTACTTC.

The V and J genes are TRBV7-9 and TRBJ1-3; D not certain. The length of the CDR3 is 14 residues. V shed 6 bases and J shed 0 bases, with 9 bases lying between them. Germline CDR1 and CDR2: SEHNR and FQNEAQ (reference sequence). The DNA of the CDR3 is TGTGCCAGCAGATATACCGACTCTGGAAACACCATATATTTT. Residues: CASRYTDSGNTIYF.

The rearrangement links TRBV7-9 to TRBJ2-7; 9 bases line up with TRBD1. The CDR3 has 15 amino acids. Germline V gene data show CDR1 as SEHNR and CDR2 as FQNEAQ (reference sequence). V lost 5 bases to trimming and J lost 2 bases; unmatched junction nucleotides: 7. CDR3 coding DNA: TGTGCCAGCAGCGTACCGGGACAGGGAACCTACGAGCAGTACTTC. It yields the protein CASSVPGQGTYEQYF.

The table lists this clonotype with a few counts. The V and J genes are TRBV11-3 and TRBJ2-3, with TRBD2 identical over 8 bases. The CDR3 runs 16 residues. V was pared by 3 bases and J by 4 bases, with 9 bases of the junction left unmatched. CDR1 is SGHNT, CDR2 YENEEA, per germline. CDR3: CASSFPGLARADTQYF. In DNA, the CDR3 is TGTGCCAGCAGCTTCCCTGGACTAGCACGCGCAGATACGCAGTATTTT. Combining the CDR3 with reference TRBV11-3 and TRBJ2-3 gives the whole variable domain EAGVVQSPRYKIIEKKQPVAFWCNPISGHNTLYWYLQNLGQGPELLIRYENEEAVDDSQLPKDRFSAERLKGVDSTLKIQPAELGDSAVYLCASSFPGLARADTQYFGPGTRLTVL.

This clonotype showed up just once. The DNA of the CDR3 is TGTGCCACCAGCAGAGAGTGGGGTAGGGACACCGGGGAGCTGTTTTTT. Amino acids: CATSREWGRDTGELFF. This sequence joins TRBV15 and TRBJ2-2; D gene unclear. Germline loops: CDR1 LNHNV, CDR2 YYDKDF (reference sequence). V was pared by 0 bases and J by 3 bases, with 11 bases between. This CDR3 comprises 16 residues.

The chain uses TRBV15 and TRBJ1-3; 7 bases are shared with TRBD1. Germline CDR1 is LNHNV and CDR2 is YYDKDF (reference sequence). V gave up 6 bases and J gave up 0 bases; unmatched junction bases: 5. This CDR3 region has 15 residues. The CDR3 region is CATSGGTASGNTIYF. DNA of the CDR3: TGTGCCACCAGTGGAGGGACAGCCTCTGGAAACACCATATATTTT.

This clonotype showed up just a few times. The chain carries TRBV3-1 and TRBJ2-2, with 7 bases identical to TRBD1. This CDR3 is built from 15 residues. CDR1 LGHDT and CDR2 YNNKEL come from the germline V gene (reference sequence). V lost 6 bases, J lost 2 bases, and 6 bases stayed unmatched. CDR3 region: CASRLTGANTGELFF. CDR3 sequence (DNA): TGTGCCAGCAGGCTCACAGGGGCTAACACCGGGGAGCTGTTTTTT. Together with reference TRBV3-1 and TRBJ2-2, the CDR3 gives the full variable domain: DTAVSQTPKYLVTQMGNDKSIKCEQNLGHDTMYWYKQDSKKFLKIMFSYNNKELIINETVPNRFSPKSPDKAHLNLHINSLELGDSAVYFCASRLTGANTGELFFGEGSRLTVL.

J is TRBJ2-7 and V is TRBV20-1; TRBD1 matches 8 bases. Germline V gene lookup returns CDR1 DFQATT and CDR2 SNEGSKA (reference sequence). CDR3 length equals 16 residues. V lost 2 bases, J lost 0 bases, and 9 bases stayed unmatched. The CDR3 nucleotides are TGCAGTGCTAGACCAATACAGGGGGGTAGCTCCTACGAGCAGTACTTC. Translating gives CSARPIQGGSSYEQYF.

The CDR3, as DNA: TGTGCCAGCTCACCGGCGGGGGCGTCTAACTATGGCTACACCTTC. Its protein is CASSPAGASNYGYTF. The V gene is TRBV18, the J gene TRBJ1-2; possible D gene TRBD1, 6 bases. Looked up from germline, CDR1 is KGHSH and CDR2 is LQKENI. The CDR3 is 15 residues long. The ends were cut back, 3 bases at V and 0 bases at J, with 11 bases in the middle.

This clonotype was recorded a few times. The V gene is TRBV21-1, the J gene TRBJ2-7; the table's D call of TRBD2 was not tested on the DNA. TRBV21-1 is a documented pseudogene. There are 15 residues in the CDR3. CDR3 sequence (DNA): TGTGCCAGCAGCAAAACTAGCGGGGGGGCGGCGGAGCAGTACTTC. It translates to CASSKTSGGAAEQYF.

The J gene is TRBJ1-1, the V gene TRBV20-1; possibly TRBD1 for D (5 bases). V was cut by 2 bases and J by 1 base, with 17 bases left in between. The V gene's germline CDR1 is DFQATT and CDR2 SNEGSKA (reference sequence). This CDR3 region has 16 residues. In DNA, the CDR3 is TGCAGTGCTAGAATATTGGGGGATCTCAGGAACACTGAAGCTTTCTTT. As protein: CSARILGDLRNTEAFF.

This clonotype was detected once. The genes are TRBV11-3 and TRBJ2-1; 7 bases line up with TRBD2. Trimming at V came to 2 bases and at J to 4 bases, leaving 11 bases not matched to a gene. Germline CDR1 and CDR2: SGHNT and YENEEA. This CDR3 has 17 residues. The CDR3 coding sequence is TGTGCCAGCAGCTTAACCTATGGGCGGGAGAGGTACAATGAGCAGTTCTTC. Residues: CASSLTYGRERYNEQFF.

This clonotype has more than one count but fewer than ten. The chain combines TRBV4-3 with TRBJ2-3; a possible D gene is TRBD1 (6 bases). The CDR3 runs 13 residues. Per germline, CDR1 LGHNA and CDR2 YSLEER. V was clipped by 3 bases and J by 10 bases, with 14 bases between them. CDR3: CASSHSGQQPQYF. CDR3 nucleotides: TGCGCCAGCAGCCATTCGGGACAACAGCCGCAGTATTTT.

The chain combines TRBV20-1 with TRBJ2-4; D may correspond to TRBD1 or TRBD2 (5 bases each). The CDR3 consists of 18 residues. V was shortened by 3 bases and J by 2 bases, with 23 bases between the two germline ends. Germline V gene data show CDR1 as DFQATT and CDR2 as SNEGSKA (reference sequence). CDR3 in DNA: TGCAGTGCTAGCGTCAACCTCTCGGGACCAGCGCCCAAAAACATTCAGTACTTC. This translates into CSASVNLSGPAPKNIQYF.

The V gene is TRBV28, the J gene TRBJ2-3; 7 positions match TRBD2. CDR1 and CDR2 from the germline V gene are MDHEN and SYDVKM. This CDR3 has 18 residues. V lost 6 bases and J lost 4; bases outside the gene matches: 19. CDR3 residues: CASSLGPRAGSRADTQYF. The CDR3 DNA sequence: TGTGCCAGCAGCCTGGGGCCCCGAGCGGGATCAAGGGCAGATACGCAGTATTTT.

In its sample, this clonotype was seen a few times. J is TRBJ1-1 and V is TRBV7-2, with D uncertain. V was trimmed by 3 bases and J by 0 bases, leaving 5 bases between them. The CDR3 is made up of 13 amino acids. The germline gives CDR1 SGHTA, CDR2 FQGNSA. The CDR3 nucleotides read TGTGCCAGCAGCTTCGGGATGAACACTGAAGCTTTCTTT. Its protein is CASSFGMNTEAFF.

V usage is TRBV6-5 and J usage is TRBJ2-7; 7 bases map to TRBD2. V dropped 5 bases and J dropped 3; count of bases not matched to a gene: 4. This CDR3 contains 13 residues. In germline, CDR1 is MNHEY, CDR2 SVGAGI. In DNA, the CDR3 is TGTGCCAGCAGTAGAGCGGGAAGCTACGAGCAGTACTTC. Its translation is CASSRAGSYEQYF.

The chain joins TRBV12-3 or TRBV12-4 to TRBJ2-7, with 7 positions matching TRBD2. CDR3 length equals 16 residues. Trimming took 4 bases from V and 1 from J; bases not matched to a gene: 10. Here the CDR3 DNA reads TGTGCCAGCAGTTCGCCCCCTAGCGGTGGGTCCTACGAGCAGTACTTC. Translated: CASSSPPSGGSYEQYF.

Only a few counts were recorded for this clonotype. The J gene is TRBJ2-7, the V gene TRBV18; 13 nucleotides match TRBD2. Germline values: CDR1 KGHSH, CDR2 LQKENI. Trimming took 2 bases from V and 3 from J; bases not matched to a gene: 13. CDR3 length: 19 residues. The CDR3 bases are TGTGCCAGCTCACCATTTCGTCCTGGGACTAGCGGGACCCGCTACGAGCAGTACTTC. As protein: CASSPFRPGTSGTRYEQYF.

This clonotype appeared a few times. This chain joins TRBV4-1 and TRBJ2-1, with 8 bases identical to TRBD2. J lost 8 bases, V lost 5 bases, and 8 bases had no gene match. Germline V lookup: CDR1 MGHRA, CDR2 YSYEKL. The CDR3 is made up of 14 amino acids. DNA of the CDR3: TGCGCCAGCAGCGCACTAGCGGCATCGGATGAGCAGTTCTTC. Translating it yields CASSALAASDEQFF.

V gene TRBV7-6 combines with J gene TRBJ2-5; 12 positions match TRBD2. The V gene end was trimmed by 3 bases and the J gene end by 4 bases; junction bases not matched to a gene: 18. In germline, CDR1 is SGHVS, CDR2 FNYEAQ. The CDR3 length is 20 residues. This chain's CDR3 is CASSFFLAGGPFVRGETQYF. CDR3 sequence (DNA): TGTGCCAGCAGCTTCTTCCTAGCGGGAGGGCCTTTCGTACGGGGAGAGACCCAGTACTTC.